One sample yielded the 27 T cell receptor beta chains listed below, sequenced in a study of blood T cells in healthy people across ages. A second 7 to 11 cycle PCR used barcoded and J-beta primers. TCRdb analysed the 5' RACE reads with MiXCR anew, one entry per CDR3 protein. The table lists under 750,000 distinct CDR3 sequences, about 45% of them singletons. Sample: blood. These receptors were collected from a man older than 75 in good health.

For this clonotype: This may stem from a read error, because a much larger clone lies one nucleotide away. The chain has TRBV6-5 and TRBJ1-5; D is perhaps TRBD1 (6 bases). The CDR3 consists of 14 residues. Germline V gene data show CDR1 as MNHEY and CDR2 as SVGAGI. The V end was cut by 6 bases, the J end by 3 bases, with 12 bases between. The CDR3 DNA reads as TGTGCCAGCAGCGTCACAGGGTTCAATCAGCCCCAGCATTTT. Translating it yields CASSVTGFNQPQHF.

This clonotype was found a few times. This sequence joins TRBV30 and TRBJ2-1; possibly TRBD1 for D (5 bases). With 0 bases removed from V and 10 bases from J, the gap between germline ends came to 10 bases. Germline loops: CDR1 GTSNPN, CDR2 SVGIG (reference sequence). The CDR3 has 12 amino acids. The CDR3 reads CAWSVGVREQFF. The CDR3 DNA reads TGTGCCTGGAGTGTAGGGGTGCGGGAGCAGTTCTTC.

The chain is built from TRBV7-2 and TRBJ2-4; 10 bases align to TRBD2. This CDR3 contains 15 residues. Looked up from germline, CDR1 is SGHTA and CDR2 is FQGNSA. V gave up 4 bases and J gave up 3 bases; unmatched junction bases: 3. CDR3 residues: CASSSAGGVKNIQYF. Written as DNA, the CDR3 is TGTGCCAGCAGCTCAGCGGGAGGGGTCAAAAACATTCAGTACTTC.

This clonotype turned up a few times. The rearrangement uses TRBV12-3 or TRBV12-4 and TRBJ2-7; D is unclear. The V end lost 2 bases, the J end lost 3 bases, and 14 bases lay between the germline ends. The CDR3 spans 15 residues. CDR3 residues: CASSLHSEAYYEQYF. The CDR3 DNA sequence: TGTGCCAGCAGTTTACACAGCGAAGCCTACTACGAGCAGTACTTC.

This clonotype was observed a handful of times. CDR3 protein: CASSYSTGGVGYEQYF. DNA of the CDR3: TGTGCCAGCAGTTACTCGACGGGGGGGGTGGGGTACGAGCAGTACTTC. V usage is TRBV6-6 and J usage is TRBJ2-7, with 8 bases identical to TRBD2. CDR3 length: 16 amino acids. After removal of 0 bases from V and 4 bases from J, the junction contained 8 bases not matched to a gene. CDR1 is MNHNY and CDR2 is SVGAGI in the germline V gene (reference sequence).

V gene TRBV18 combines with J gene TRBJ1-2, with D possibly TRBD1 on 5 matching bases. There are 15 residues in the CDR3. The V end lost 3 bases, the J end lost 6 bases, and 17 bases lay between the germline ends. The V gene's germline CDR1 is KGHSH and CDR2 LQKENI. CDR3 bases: TGTGCCAGCTCACCGGCGAGGGGTTCTTTCGATGGCTACACCTTC. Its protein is CASSPARGSFDGYTF.

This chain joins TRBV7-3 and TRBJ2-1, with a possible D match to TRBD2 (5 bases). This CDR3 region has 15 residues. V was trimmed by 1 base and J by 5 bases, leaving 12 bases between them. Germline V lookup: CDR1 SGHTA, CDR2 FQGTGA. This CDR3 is CASSLSGLVHNEQFF. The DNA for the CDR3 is TGTGCCAGCAGCTTAAGCGGACTCGTCCACAATGAGCAGTTCTTC.

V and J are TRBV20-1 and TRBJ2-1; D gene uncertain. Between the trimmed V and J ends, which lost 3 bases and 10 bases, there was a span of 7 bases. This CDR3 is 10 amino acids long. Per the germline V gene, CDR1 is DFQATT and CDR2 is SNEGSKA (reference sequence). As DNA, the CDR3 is TGCAGTGCTAGTAACCTAGAGCAGTTCTTC. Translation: CSASNLEQFF.

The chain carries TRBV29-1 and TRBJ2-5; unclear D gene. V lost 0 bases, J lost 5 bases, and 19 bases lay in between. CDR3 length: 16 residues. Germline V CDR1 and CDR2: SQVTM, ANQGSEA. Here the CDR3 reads CSVEDGRRGSVETQYF. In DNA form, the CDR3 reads TGCAGCGTTGAAGATGGTAGGCGAGGCAGCGTTGAGACCCAGTACTTC. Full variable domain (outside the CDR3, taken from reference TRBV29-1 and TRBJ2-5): SAVISQKPSRDICQRGTSLTIQCQVDSQVTMMFWYRQQPGQSLTLIATANQGSEATYESGFVIDKFPISRPNLTFSTLTVSNMSPEDSSIYLCSVEDGRRGSVETQYFGPGTRLLVL.

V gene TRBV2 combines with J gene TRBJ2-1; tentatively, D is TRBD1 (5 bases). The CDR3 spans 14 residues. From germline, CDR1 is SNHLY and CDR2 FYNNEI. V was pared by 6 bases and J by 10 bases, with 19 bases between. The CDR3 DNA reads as TGTGCCAGCAGGAGGTCAGGGTTACGGTACGAGCAGTTCTTC. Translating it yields CASRRSGLRYEQFF.

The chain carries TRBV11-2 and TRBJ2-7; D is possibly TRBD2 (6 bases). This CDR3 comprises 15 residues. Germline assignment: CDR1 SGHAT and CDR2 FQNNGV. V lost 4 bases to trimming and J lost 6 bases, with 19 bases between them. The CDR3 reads CASSSLRGEVGEQYF. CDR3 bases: TGTGCCAGCAGCTCCCTGCGAGGGGAGGTAGGCGAGCAGTACTTC.

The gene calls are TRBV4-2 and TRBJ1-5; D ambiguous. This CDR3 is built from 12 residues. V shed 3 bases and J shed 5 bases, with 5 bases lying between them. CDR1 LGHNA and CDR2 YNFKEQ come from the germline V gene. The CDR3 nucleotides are TGTGCCAGCAGCCAGGAAGATCAGCCCCAGCATTTT. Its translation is CASSQEDQPQHF.

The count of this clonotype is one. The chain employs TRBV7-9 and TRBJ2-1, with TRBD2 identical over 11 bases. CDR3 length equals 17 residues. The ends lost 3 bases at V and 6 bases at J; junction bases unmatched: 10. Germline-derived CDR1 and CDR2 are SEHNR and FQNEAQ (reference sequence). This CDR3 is CASSFSTLAGDPNEQFF. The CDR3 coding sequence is TGTGCCAGCAGCTTTAGCACACTAGCGGGGGATCCCAATGAGCAGTTCTTC.

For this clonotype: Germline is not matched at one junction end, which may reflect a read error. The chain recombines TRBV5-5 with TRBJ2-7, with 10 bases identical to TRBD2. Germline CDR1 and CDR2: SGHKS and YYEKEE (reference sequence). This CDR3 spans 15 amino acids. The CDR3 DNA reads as TGTGCCGGCAGCGGGGGGGCCAGTACGTTGGAGACCCGGTACTTC. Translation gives CAGSGGASTLETRYF.

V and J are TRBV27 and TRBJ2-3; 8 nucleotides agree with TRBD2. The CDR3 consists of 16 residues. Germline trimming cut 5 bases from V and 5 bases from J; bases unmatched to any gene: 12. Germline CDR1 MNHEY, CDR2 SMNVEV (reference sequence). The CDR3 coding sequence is TGTGCCAGCAGTCCCCGTGGGGCGGGAGGAATAGATACGCAGTATTTT. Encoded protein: CASSPRGAGGIDTQYF.

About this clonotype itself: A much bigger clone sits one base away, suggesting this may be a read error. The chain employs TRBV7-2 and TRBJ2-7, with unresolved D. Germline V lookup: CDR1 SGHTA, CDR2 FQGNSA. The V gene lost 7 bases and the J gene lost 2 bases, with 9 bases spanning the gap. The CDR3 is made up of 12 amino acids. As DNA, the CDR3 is TGTGCCAGCAACTTTGACCCCTACGAGCAGTACTTC. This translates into CASNFDPYEQYF.

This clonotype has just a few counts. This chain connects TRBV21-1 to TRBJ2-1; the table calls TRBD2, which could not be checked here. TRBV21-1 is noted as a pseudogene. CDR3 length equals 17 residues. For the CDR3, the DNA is TGTGCCAGCAGCAAAGGGCTAGCTGAGTCCCCCTACAATGAGCAGTTCTTC. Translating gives CASSKGLAESPYNEQFF.

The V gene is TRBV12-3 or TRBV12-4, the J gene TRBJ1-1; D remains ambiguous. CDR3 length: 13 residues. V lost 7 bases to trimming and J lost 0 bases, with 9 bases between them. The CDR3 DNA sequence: TGTGCCAGCACCTTCGGTATGAACACTGAAGCTTTCTTT. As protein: CASTFGMNTEAFF.

CDR3 region: CATSSLRGGNEKLFF. The CDR3, as DNA: TGTGCCACCAGCAGCCTCCGGGGGGGTAATGAAAAACTGTTTTTT. The V call is TRBV15, the J call TRBJ1-4, with D possibly matching TRBD1 (5 bases). The CDR3 has 15 residues. The germline V and J ends were trimmed by 3 bases and 4 bases, with 12 bases remaining between them. Germline assignment: CDR1 LNHNV and CDR2 YYDKDF (reference sequence).

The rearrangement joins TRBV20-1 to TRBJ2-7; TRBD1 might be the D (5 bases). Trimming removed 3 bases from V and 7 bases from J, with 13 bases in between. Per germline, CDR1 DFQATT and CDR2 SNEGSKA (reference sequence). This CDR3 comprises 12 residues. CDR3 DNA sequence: TGCAGTGCTAGGGTAGGGGCTGGAGAGCAGTACTTC. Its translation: CSARVGAGEQYF.

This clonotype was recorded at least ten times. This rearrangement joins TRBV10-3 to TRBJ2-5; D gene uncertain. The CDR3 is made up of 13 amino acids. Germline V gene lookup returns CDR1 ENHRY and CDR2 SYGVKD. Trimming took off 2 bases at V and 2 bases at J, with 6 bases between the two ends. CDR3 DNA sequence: TGTGCCATCAGTGAGACGTATCAAGAGACCCAGTACTTC. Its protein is CAISETYQETQYF.

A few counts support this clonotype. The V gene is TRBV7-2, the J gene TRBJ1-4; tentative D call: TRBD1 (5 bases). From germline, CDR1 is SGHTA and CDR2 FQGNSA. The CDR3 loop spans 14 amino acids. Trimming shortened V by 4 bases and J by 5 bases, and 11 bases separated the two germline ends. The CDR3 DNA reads TGTGCCAGCAGCTCCTTGGGACTAAATGAAAAACTGTTTTTT. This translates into CASSSLGLNEKLFF.

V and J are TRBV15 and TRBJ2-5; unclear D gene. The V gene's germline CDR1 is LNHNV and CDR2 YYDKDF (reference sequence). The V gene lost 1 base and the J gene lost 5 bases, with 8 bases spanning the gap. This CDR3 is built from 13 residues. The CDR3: CATSRAGVETQYF. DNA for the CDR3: TGTGCCACCAGCAGAGCTGGGGTTGAGACCCAGTACTTC.

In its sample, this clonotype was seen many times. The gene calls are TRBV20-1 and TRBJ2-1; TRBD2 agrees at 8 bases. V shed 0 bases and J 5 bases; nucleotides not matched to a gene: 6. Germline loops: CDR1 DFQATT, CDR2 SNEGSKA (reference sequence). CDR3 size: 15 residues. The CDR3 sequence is CSARDTAGADNEQFF. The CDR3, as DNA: TGCAGTGCTAGAGATACAGCGGGAGCAGACAATGAGCAGTTCTTC.

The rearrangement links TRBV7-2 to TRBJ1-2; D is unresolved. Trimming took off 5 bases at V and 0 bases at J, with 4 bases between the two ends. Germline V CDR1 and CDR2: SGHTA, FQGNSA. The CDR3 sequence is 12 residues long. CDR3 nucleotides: TGTGCCAGCAGCCGTTCTAACTATGGCTACACCTTC. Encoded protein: CASSRSNYGYTF. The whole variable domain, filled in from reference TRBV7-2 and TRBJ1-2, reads GAGVSQSPSNKVTEKGKDVELRCDPISGHTALYWYRQSLGQGLEFLIYFQGNSAPDKSGLPSDRFSAERTGGSVSTLTIQRTQQEDSAVYLCASSRSNYGYTFGSGTRLTVV.

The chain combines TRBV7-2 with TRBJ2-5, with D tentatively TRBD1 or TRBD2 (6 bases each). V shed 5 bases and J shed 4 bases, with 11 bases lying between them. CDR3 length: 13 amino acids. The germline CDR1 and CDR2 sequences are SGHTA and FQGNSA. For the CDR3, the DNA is TGTGCCAGCAGCGCCAGGGGAGGAGAGACCCAGTACTTC. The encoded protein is CASSARGGETQYF.

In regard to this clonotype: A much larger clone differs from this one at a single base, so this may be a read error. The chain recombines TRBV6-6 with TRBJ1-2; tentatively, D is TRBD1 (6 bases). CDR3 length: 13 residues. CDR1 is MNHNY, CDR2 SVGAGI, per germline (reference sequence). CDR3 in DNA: TGTGCCAGCAGTCGGACAGATAACTATGGCTGCACCTTC. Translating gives CASSRTDNYGCTF.